These T cell receptor beta chains were read from a single sample in a study of long-term antiretroviral therapy in people with HIV. The table came from immunoSEQ multiplex PCR; TCRdb's copy has only in-frame clones and leaves some out. The sample lists about 40,000 clones, around 86% seen once, with around 5% in the top ten. Sequenced here: unsorted PBMCs, sampled 0.1 years before starting antiretroviral therapy. The receptors derive from a woman between 45 and 65 years old with HIV. Each CDR3 is given with its conserved first and last residue. Fields, in order: J gene, V gene, D gene, CDR3 DNA, CDR3 protein. The D gene is left open where the match is weak.

j_call: TRBJ1-5
v_call: TRBV5-8
d_call: TRBD1
cdr3_nt: TGTGCCAGCATCCTTGACAGGGATCAGCCCCAGCATTTT
cdr3_aa: CASILDRDQPQHF

j_call: TRBJ2-6
v_call: TRBV30
d_call: .
cdr3_nt: TGTGCCTGGAGTGTGGGTGGCGTATCTGGGGCCAACGTCCTGACTTTC
cdr3_aa: CAWSVGGVSGANVLTF

j_call: TRBJ2-3
v_call: TRBV9
d_call: .
cdr3_nt: TGTGCCAGCAGCGTACTACGACAGTACGGCACAGATACGCAGTATTTT
cdr3_aa: CASSVLRQYGTDTQYF

j_call: TRBJ1-1
v_call: TRBV2
d_call: .
cdr3_nt: TGTGCCAGCAGTGCGACATTCGAAGGCACTGAAGCTTTCTTT
cdr3_aa: CASSATFEGTEAFF

j_call: TRBJ2-3
v_call: TRBV5-1
d_call: .
cdr3_nt: TGCGCCAGCAGCTTAAGTCTGTGGCAGGGGCACACAGATACGCAGTATTTT
cdr3_aa: CASSLSLWQGHTDTQYF

j_call: TRBJ1-4
v_call: TRBV9
d_call: .
cdr3_nt: TGTGCCAGCAGCGCACTCTCGGACACCACCGAGGAAAAACTGTTTTTT
cdr3_aa: CASSALSDTTEEKLFF

j_call: TRBJ1-3
v_call: TRBV6-6
d_call: .
cdr3_nt: TGTGCCAGCAGTTACTCATGGATGAACACCATATATTTT
cdr3_aa: CASSYSWMNTIYF

j_call: TRBJ1-2
v_call: TRBV7-9
d_call: .
cdr3_nt: TGTGCCAGCAGCTTAGCGGGGACGGTTTATGGCTACACCTTC
cdr3_aa: CASSLAGTVYGYTF

j_call: TRBJ1-4
v_call: TRBV19
d_call: .
cdr3_nt: TGTGCCAGTAGTAGGGTGGCTAATGAAAAACTGTTTTTT
cdr3_aa: CASSRVANEKLFF

j_call: TRBJ1-1
v_call: TRBV7-9
d_call: .
cdr3_nt: TGTGCCAGCAGCTTAAGCGGGGGCTATGGCACTGAAGCTTTCTTT
cdr3_aa: CASSLSGGYGTEAFF

j_call: TRBJ2-7
v_call: TRBV9
d_call: TRBD2
cdr3_nt: TGTGCCAGCAGCCGCGAGCGGGGGGGCGCCTACGAGCAGTACTTC
cdr3_aa: CASSRERGGAYEQYF